A single sample is the source of the 14 T cell receptor beta chains below, sequenced in a study of T cell repertoires in cytomegalovirus infection. No antigen has been assigned to these receptors. TCRdb reprocessed the reads with MiXCR, giving one entry per CDR3 protein. The sample consists of approximately 910,000 distinct CDR3 sequences, roughly 31% of them appearing once. The sample consisted of cultured CD8+ T cells from PBMCs, taken from culture after CMV antigen stimulation. These receptor sequences come from a human donor in good health (CMV status not recorded). Some clones in this sample may be carry-over from other donors' samples.

CDR3 sequence reads: CVTPSRGFNEQFF. The CDR3 DNA is TGTGTCACCCCGTCCCGGGGGTTCAATGAGCAGTTCTTC. The chain links TRBV2 to TRBJ2-1, with D possibly TRBD2 on 6 matching bases. The CDR3 is made up of 13 amino acids. Germline V gene lookup returns CDR1 SNHLY and CDR2 FYNNEI.

The chain uses TRBV7-8 and TRBJ2-5; TRBD1 matches at 9 bases. V was clipped by 2 bases and J by 5 bases; unmatched bases: 6. Germline CDR1 and CDR2: SGHVS and FQNEAQ. The CDR3 contains 15 residues. In nucleotides, the CDR3 is TGTGCCAGCAGCTTAAACCTCGGACAGGGGGAGACCCAGTACTTC. Translated, it gives CASSLNLGQGETQYF.

The chain recombines TRBV3-1 with TRBJ1-2; D gene unclear. With 2 bases removed from V and 6 bases from J, the gap between germline ends came to 16 bases. The germline V gene encodes CDR1 LGHDT and CDR2 YNNKEL (reference sequence). The CDR3 has 15 amino acids. Here the CDR3 reads CASSQPPPYRDGYTF. As DNA, the CDR3 is TGTGCCAGCAGCCAACCCCCACCGTATCGGGATGGCTACACCTTC.

The rearrangement uses TRBV6-6 and TRBJ1-1; weak D call: TRBD1 (5 bases). Trimming took off 2 bases at V and 1 base at J, with 8 bases between the two ends. Germline V gene lookup returns CDR1 MNHNY and CDR2 SVGAGI (reference sequence). CDR3 length: 14 amino acids. The CDR3 loop is CASSYEGPNTEAFF. The CDR3 bases are TGTGCCAGCAGTTACGAGGGACCGAACACTGAAGCTTTCTTT.

The chain is built from TRBV7-9 and TRBJ1-2; D call uncertain. This CDR3 has 16 residues. The germline V gene has CDR1 SEHNR and CDR2 FQNEAQ (reference sequence). V gave up 5 bases and J gave up 1 base, with 17 bases separating them. CDR3 sequence (DNA): TGTGCCAGCAGCCCTCTCTATACACTTCTTAACTATGGCTACACCTTC. Amino acids: CASSPLYTLLNYGYTF.

As to this clonotype: A read error is possible here, since a much larger clone lies one base away. The rearrangement uses TRBV12-3 or TRBV12-4 and TRBJ1-2, with D perhaps TRBD1 (5 bases). Trimming cost V 7 bases and J 6 bases, with 9 bases left between them. CDR3 length equals 11 residues. CDR3 DNA sequence: TGTGCCAGCACACACAGGAATGGCTACACCTTC. It is translated as CASTHRNGYTF.

In the case of this clonotype: One end of the junction fails to match germline, which may point to a read error. The chain joins TRBV7-6 to TRBJ2-5; TRBD1 or TRBD2 may be the D gene (5 bases each). In germline, CDR1 is SGHVS, CDR2 FNYEAQ. This CDR3 comprises 14 residues. CDR3 sequence (DNA): TGTGCTAGCAGCTTCGGGACGTCGCAAGAGACCCAGTACTTC. It yields the protein CASSFGTSQETQYF.

This chain joins TRBV9 and TRBJ2-1, with unresolved D. CDR1 and CDR2 from the germline V gene are SGDLS and YYNGEE. V lost 6 bases and J 0 bases, leaving 10 bases between the germline ends. The CDR3 is 14 amino acids. The DNA for the CDR3 is TGTGCCAGCACGTCCACGTACTCCTACAATGAGCAGTTCTTC. Translating it yields CASTSTYSYNEQFF.

The chain links TRBV12-3 or TRBV12-4 to TRBJ2-3; tentatively, D is TRBD1 or TRBD2 (5 bases each). The CDR3 is made up of 14 amino acids. With 3 bases removed from V and 3 bases from J, the gap between germline ends came to 10 bases. The CDR3 region is CASSLPRETDTQYF. The CDR3 DNA reads TGTGCCAGCAGTTTGCCCAGGGAGACAGATACGCAGTATTTT.

The chain joins TRBV5-5 to TRBJ2-2, with D possibly being TRBD2 (5 bases). CDR1 is SGHKS, CDR2 YYEKEE, per germline (reference sequence). The CDR3 is 12 residues long. Trimming removed 6 bases from V and 7 bases from J, with 10 bases in between. The CDR3: CASTLGDGELFF. In DNA form, the CDR3 reads TGTGCCAGCACCCTCGGGGACGGGGAGCTGTTTTTT.

There are a few counts of this clonotype. The V gene is TRBV7-6, the J gene TRBJ1-1, with 10 bases lining up with TRBD1. The CDR3 contains 15 residues. J was trimmed by 6 bases and V by 5 bases; bases with no gene match: 9. The germline CDR1 and CDR2 sequences are SGHVS and FNYEAQ. The CDR3 reads CASSVGQGLAPEAFF. DNA of the CDR3: TGTGCCAGCAGCGTGGGACAGGGGCTTGCCCCTGAAGCTTTCTTT.

The V gene is TRBV28, the J gene TRBJ2-7; TRBD1 agrees at 9 bases. CDR3 length equals 15 residues. Losses at the gene ends were 3 bases for V and 5 bases for J; bases not matched to a gene: 8. Germline loops: CDR1 MDHEN, CDR2 SYDVKM. CDR3 DNA sequence: TGTGCCAGCAGTTTTTTACAGGGGGCGAACCACGAGCAGTACGTC. Its translation: CASSFLQGANHEQYV.

In regard to this clonotype: A clone one base away is much larger, so this may be a read error. This sequence joins TRBV12-3 or TRBV12-4 and TRBJ1-2; D not resolved. This CDR3 has 13 amino acids. The V gene lost 5 bases and the J gene lost 1 base, with 8 bases spanning the gap. CDR3 in amino acids: CASSARNNYGYTF. DNA for the CDR3: TGTGCCAGCAGTGCCAGGAATAACTATGGCTACACCTTC.

The chain joins TRBV20-1 to TRBJ1-1; TRBD1 might be the D (5 bases). Germline lookup yields CDR1 DFQATT and CDR2 SNEGSKA (reference sequence). This CDR3 comprises 11 residues. The V end was cut by 6 bases, the J end by 5 bases, with 10 bases between. This chain's CDR3 is CSAYWGTEAFF. The CDR3, as DNA: TGCAGTGCCTACTGGGGGACTGAAGCTTTCTTT.